This TCR beta chain originates from a study of T cells after yellow fever vaccination. Study results and caveats: A small proportion of clonotypes was detected in both the CD4 and CD8 compartments. One caveat is that FACS-sorted repertoires could contain abundant clonotypes contaminating from the bulk population.

MiXCR was run by TCRdb on the 5' RACE reads, yielding one entry per CDR3 protein. The sample carries 250,000 or so distinct CDR3 sequences, 3.6% recorded once. Germline V CDR1 and CDR2: KGHSH, LQKENI. The CDR3 contains 14 residues. Trimming removed 3 bases at V and 1 base at J, with 10 bases between. This clonotype was seen a few times. The antigen is undetermined. The specimen comprised PBMCs, sampled 15 days after the yellow fever booster vaccination. This TCR came from a man between 18 and 35 years old who received the YFV17D yellow fever vaccine. The chain couples TRBV18 to TRBJ2-7; D might be TRBD1 or TRBD2, each matching 5 bases. CDR3 nucleotides: TGTGCCAGCTCACCGGGGACCTTTTCCTACGAGCAGTACGTC. It yields the protein CASSPGTFSYEQYV.